The source of this T cell receptor beta chain is a study of T cell repertoires in cytomegalovirus infection. One entry per CDR3 protein results from TCRdb running MiXCR on the reads. The sample carries approximately 400,000 distinct CDR3 sequences, approximately 32% recorded once. The germline V and J ends were trimmed by 3 bases and 7 bases, with 21 bases remaining between them. The CDR3 is 17 amino acids. The V gene's germline CDR1 is SGHAT and CDR2 FQDESV (reference sequence). The sample consisted of PBMCs. This receptor was identified in a human donor in good health (CMV status not recorded). Some clones in this sample may be carry-over from other donors' samples. This sequence joins TRBV11-1 and TRBJ2-2; D may be TRBD2 (5 bases). The chain's CDR3 is CASSFTRRGQVRGELFF. Here the CDR3 DNA reads TGTGCCAGCAGCTTTACTAGGAGAGGCCAAGTGCGCGGGGAGCTGTTTTTT.